This TCR beta chain was recovered during a study of T cell repertoires in cytomegalovirus infection. Study information: Indicated by public TCR beta signatures were CMV infection and matching HLA type.

TCRdb reprocessed the reads with MiXCR, giving one entry per CDR3 protein. The table shows approximately 70,000 distinct CDR3 sequences, with about 22% occurring only once. Notes on the study in general: Of the TCR beta families, the public ones yielded a cumulative frequency that identified carriers of CMV plus the relevant HLA. CMV-specific TCR beta clonotypes restricted by HLA-C dominated the ex vivo response.

CDR1 and CDR2 from the germline V gene are SGHAT and FQNNGV. V lost 5 bases, J lost 9 bases, and 11 bases lay in between. There are 12 residues in the CDR3. On this clonotype itself: Antigen specificity is unknown.

The receptor's source is a human donor in good health (CMV status not recorded). Some clones in this sample may be carry-over from other donors' samples. Material: PBMCs, sequenced either directly or after in vitro stimulation (not recorded which). The rearrangement joins TRBV11-2 to TRBJ2-1; tentatively, D is TRBD1 (6 bases). This CDR3 is CASSPGDGEQFF. Here the CDR3 DNA reads TGTGCCAGCAGCCCAGGGGATGGTGAGCAGTTCTTC.